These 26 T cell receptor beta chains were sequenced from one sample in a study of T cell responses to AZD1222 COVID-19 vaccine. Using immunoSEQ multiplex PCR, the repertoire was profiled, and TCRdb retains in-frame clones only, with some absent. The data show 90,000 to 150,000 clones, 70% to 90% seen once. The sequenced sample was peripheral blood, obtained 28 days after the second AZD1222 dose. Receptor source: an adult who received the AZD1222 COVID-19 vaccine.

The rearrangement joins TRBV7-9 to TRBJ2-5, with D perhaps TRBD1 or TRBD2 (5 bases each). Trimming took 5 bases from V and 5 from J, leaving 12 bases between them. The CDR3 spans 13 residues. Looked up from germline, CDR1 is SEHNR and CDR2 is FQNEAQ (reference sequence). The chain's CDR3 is CASSPGPLETQYF. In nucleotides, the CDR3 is TGTGCCAGCAGCCCGGGACCGCTGGAGACCCAGTACTTC.

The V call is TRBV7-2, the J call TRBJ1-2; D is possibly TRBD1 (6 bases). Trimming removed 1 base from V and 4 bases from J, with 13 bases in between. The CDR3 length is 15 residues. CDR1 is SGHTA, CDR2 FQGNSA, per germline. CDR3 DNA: TGTGCCAGCAGCTTAGGGCGGACAGTCATCTATGGCTACACCTTC. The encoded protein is CASSLGRTVIYGYTF.

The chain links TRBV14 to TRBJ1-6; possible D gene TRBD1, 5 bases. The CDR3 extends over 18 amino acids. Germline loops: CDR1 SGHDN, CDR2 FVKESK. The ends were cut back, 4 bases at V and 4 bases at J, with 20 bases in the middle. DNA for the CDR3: TGTGCCAGCAGCCCCAACCCTCCGGGGACCTATTATAATTCACCCCTCCACTTT. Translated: CASSPNPPGTYYNSPLHF.

CDR3 nucleotides: TGTGCCAGTAGAGGGGGGACTAGAGGAATCAATGAGCAGTTCTTC. Protein product: CASRGGTRGINEQFF. The chain combines TRBV19 with TRBJ2-1; TRBD2 matches at 8 bases. Germline assignment: CDR1 LNHDA and CDR2 SQIVND (reference sequence). V lost 6 bases to trimming and J lost 6 bases; unmatched junction nucleotides: 10. The CDR3 extends over 15 amino acids.

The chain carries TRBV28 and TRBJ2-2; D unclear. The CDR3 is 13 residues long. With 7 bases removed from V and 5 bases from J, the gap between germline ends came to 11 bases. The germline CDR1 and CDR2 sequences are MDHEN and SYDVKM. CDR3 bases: TGTGCCAGCATTACGCTAACGACCGGGGAGCTGTTTTTT. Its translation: CASITLTTGELFF.

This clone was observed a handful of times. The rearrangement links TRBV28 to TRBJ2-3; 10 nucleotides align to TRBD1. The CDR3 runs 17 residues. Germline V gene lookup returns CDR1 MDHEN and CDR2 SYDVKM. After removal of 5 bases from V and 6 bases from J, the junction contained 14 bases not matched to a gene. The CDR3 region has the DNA TGTGCCAGCAGTGACCCCCCCGGGACAGGGGCATCCGATACGCAGTATTTT. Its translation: CASSDPPGTGASDTQYF.

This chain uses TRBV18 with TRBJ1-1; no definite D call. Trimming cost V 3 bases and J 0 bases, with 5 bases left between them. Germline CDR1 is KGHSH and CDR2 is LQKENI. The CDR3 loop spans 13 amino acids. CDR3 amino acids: CASSPIMNTEAFF. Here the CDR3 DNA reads TGTGCCAGCTCACCGATAATGAACACTGAAGCTTTCTTT. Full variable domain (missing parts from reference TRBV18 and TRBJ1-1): NAGVMQNPRHLVRRRGQEARLRCSPMKGHSHVYWYRQLPEEGLKFMVYLQKENIIDESGMPKERFSAEFPKEGPSILRIQQVVRGDSAAYFCASSPIMNTEAFFGQGTRLTVV.

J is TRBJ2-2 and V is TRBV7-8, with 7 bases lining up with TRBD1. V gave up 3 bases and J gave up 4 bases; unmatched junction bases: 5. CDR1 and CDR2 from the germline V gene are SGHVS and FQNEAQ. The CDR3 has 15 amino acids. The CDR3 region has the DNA TGTGCCAGCAGCTTGGTCAGGGGGAGCACCGGGGAGCTGTTTTTT. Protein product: CASSLVRGSTGELFF.

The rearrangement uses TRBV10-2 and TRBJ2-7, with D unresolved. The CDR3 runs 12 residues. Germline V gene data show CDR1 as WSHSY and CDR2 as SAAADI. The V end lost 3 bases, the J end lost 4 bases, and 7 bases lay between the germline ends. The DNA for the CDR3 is TGCGCCAGCAGTGATCCCGTGTACGAGCAGTACTTC. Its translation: CASSDPVYEQYF.

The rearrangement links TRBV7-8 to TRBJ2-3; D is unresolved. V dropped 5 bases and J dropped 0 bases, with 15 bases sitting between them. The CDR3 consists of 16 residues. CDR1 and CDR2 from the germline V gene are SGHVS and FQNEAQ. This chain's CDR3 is CASSAENGLSTDTQYF. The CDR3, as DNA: TGTGCCAGCAGCGCAGAGAATGGGCTCAGCACAGATACGCAGTATTTT.

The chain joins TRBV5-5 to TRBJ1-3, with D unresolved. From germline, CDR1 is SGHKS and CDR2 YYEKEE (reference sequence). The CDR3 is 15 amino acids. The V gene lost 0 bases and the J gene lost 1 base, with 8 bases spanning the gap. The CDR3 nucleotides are TGTGCCAGCAGCTTGGATCTGTTTTCTGGAAACACCATATATTTT. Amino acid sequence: CASSLDLFSGNTIYF.

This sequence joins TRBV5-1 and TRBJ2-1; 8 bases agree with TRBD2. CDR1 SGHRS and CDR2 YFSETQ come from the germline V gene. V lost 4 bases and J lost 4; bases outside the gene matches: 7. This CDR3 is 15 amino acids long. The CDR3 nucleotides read TGCGCCAGCAGCCTGAGCGGGGGCCAATACAATGAGCAGTTCTTC. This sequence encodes CASSLSGGQYNEQFF.

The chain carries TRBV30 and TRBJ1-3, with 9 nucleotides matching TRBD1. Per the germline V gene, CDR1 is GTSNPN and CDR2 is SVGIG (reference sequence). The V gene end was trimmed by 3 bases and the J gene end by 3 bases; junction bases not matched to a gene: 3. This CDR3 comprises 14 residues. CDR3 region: CAWRGTGFGNTIYF. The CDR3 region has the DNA TGTGCCTGGAGGGGGACAGGGTTTGGAAACACCATATATTTT.

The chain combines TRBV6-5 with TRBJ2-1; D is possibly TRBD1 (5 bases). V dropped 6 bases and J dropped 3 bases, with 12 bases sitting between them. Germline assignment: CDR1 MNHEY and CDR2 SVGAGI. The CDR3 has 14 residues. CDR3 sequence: CASSRDSFYNEQFF. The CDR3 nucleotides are TGTGCCAGCAGCCGTGACAGTTTCTACAATGAGCAGTTCTTC.

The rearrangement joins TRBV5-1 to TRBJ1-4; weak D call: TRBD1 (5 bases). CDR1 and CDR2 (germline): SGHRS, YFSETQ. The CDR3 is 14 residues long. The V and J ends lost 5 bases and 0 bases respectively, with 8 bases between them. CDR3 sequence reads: CASSRDATNEKLFF. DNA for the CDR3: TGCGCCAGCAGTAGGGACGCAACTAATGAAAAACTGTTTTTT.

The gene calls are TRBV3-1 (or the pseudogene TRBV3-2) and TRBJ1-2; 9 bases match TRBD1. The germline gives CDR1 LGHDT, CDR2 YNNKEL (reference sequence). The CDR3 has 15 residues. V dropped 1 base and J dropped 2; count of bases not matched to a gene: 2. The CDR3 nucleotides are TGTGCCAGCAGCCAAGCTGGGACAGGGAACTATGGCTACACCTTC. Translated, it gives CASSQAGTGNYGYTF.

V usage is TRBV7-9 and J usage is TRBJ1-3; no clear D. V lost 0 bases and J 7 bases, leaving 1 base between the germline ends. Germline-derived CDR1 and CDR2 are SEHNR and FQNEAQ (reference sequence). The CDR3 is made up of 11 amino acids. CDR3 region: CASSLANTIYF. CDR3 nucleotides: TGTGCCAGCAGCTTAGCGAACACCATATATTTT.

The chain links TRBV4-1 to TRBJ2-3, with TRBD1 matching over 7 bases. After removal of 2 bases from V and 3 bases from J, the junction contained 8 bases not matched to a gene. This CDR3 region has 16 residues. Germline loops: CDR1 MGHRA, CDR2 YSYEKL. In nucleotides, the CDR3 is TGCGCCAGCAGCCAATTCTCCGGGACAGTAACAGATACGCAGTATTTT. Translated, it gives CASSQFSGTVTDTQYF.

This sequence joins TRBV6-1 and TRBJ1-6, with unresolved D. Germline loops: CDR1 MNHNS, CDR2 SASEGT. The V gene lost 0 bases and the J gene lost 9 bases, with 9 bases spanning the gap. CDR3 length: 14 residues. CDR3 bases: TGTGCCAGCAGTGAAGCAGGGAGTGGTTCACCCCTCCACTTT. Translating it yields CASSEAGSGSPLHF.

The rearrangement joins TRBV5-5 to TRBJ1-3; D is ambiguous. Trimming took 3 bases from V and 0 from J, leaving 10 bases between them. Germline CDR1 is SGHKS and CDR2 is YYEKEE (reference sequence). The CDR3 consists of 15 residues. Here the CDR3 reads CASSSTGVSGNTIYF. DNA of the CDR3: TGTGCCAGCAGCTCTACGGGTGTCTCTGGAAACACCATATATTTT.

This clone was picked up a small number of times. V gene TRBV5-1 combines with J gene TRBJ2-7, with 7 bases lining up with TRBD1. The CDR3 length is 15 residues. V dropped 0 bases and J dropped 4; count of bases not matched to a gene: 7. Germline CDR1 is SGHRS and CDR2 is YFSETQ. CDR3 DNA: TGCGCCAGCAGCTTGGACCCGGCAGGGGGTTACGAGCAGTACTTC. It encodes CASSLDPAGGYEQYF.

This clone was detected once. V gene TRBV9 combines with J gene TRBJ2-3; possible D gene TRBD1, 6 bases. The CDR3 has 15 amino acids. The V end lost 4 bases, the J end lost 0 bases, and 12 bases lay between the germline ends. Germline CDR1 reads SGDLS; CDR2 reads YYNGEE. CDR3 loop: CASSSQGWSTDTQYF. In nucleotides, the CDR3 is TGTGCCAGCAGCTCCCAGGGGTGGAGCACAGATACGCAGTATTTT.

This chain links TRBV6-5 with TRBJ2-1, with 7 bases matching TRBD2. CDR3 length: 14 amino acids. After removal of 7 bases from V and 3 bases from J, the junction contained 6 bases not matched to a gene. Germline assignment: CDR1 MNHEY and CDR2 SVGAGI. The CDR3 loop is CASTRAGIYNEQFF. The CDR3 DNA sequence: TGTGCCAGCACTCGAGCGGGGATCTACAATGAGCAGTTCTTC.

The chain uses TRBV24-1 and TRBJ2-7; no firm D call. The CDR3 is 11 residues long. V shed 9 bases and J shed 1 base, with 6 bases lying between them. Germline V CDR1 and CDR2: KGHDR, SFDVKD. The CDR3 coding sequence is TGTGCCACCGAGAAATCCTACGAGCAGTACTTC. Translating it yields CATEKSYEQYF.

CDR3 region: CASSLVGTAGGYTF. For the CDR3, the DNA is TGTGCCAGCAGCTTAGTGGGGACCGCGGGTGGCTACACCTTC. This chain uses TRBV7-8 with TRBJ1-2; D may be TRBD1 (5 bases). Germline V lookup: CDR1 SGHVS, CDR2 FQNEAQ. V was pared by 1 base and J by 7 bases, with 13 bases between. This CDR3 is 14 amino acids long.

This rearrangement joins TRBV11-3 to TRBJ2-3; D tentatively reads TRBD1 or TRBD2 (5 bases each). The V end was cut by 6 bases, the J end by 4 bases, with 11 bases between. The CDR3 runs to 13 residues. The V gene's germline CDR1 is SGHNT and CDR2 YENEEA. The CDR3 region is CASSPMGADTQYF. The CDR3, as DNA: TGTGCCAGCAGTCCAATGGGGGCAGATACGCAGTATTTT.